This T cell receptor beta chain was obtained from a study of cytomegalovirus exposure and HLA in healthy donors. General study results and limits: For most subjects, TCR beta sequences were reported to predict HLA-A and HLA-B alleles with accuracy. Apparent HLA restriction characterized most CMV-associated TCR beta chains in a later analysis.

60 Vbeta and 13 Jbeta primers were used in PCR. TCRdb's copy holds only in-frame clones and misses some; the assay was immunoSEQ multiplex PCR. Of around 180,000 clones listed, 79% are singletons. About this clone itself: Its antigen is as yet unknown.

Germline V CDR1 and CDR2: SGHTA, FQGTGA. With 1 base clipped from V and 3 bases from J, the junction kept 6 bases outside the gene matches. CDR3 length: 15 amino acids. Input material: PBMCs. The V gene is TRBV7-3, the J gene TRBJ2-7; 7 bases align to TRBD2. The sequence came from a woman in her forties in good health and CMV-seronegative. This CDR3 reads CASSLKWGGVYEQYF. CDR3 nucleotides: TGTGCCAGCAGCTTAAAATGGGGAGGGGTCTACGAGCAGTACTTC.